The present entry profiles one TCR beta chain with its context. Participants' own reports of clinical history determined their cohort assignment. Exposed participants came across a COVID-19 case within 2 weeks before study entry. These data belong to a study of blood T cell repertoires in COVID-19. On the study more broadly: The United States, Italy and Spain provided the acute and convalescent COVID-19 samples. T cells, B-cell-depleted T cells, or PBMCs provided the cDNA or gDNA that served as material.

The J segment lost 8 bases and the V segment lost 4 bases, leaving 8 bases of the junction unmatched. This CDR3 has 17 residues. The V gene's germline CDR1 is MDHEN and CDR2 SYDVKM. Produced via immunoSEQ multiplex PCR; TCRdb's table is partial and in-frame only. The sample shows 350,000 to 500,000 clones, 70% to 90% of them seen only once. The V call is TRBV28, the J call TRBJ2-1; 16 nucleotides line up with TRBD2. The receptor was isolated from a woman aged 18-29 years who had been exposed to COVID-19. The sample consisted of PBMCs or T cells enriched from blood (not recorded which). The DNA of the CDR3 is TGTGCCAGCAGTTCACTGGGACTAGCGGGAGGGAGCGATGAGCAGTTCTTC. It is translated as CASSSLGLAGGSDEQFF.